A selection of T cell receptor beta chains follows, all from one sample in a study of cytomegalovirus exposure and HLA in healthy donors. The repertoire was sequenced with immunoSEQ multiplex PCR; TCRdb's copy has only in-frame clones and lacks some. The sample comprises around 190,000 clones, around a tenth of which are singletons, and approximately 1.5% rests with the top ten. Sequencing used PBMCs. Receptors originate from a woman in her 30s in good health and CMV-seropositive. Both conserved end residues are part of each CDR3. Fields, in order: V gene, CDR3 length, D gene, clone size, J gene, CDR3 protein. D genes are given only for firm matches. The listing skips clone size in some rows; elsewhere it reads once, few, many or a size class.

TRBV5-1	14	TRBD1	.	TRBJ2-7	CASSCPGTGCEQYF
TRBV6-6	13	.	few	TRBJ1-2	CASRSTENYGYTF
TRBV15	16	TRBD1	.	TRBJ1-4	CATSRVTGGTGEKLFF
TRBV10-2	14	TRBD2	.	TRBJ2-2	CASRLAGLTGELFF
TRBV5-1	16	TRBD1	.	TRBJ2-2	CASSLARGGNTGELFF
TRBV2	12	.	.	TRBJ2-1	CASSAVYNEQFF
TRBV2	13	.	few	TRBJ1-1	CANSPSRNTEAFF
TRBV6-5	13	TRBD1	few	TRBJ1-3	CASSQGGGNTIYF
TRBV10-3	14	.	.	TRBJ1-5	CAISEDSSNQPQHF
TRBV20-1	11	TRBD1	.	TRBJ2-7	CSALTGLEQYF
TRBV5-4	12	.	.	TRBJ1-2	CASSPAGYGYTF
TRBV27	14	.	.	TRBJ1-3	CASRQTGIGNTIYF
TRBV5-1	14	.	few	TRBJ2-4	CASSSQGNTNIQYF
TRBV11-2	15	.	.	TRBJ1-4	CASRFKGGDNEKLFF
TRBV30	13	TRBD2	few	TRBJ2-7	CAWHAGGVYEQYF
TRBV4-1	15	.	.	TRBJ1-2	CASSQAEGLQYGYTF
TRBV11-3	13	.	.	TRBJ1-1	CASSLTGTTEAFF
TRBV5-1	18	TRBD1	few	TRBJ2-5	CASSLGAGLTGTQETQYF
TRBV7-9	15	.	.	TRBJ1-4	CASSFRQPNNEKPFF
TRBV28	15	TRBD2	.	TRBJ2-2	CASSLAGLPTGELFF
TRBV18	15	TRBD1	.	TRBJ2-7	CASSPTGQGNYEQYF
TRBV7-9	16	.	few	TRBJ1-4	CASSSLYGRENEKLFF